The present TCR beta chain was sequenced within a study of T-cell reconstitution after alpha-beta-depleted transplantation in children. Trimming stripped 4 bases from V and 1 base from J, with 12 bases between. Germline CDR1 and CDR2: LNHDA and SQIVND (reference sequence). The CDR3 covers 15 residues. A few counts support this clonotype. The TCRbeta library was prepared with unique molecular identifiers. TCRdb re-derived calls from the PCR reads in MiXCR, one entry per CDR3 protein. The table shows a few hundred thousand distinct CDR3 sequences, with 10% occurring only once. This clonotype was sampled from a human donor who donated a stem cell graft to a child with acute lymphoblastic leukemia. V usage is TRBV19 and J usage is TRBJ2-3; D gene ambiguous. This specimen consisted of PBMCs from the stem cell graft donor, obtained from the stem cell graft. CDR3 DNA: TGTGCCAGTAGTACAAGGGCGCTACGCACAGATACGCAGTATTTT. Translated: CASSTRALRTDTQYF.